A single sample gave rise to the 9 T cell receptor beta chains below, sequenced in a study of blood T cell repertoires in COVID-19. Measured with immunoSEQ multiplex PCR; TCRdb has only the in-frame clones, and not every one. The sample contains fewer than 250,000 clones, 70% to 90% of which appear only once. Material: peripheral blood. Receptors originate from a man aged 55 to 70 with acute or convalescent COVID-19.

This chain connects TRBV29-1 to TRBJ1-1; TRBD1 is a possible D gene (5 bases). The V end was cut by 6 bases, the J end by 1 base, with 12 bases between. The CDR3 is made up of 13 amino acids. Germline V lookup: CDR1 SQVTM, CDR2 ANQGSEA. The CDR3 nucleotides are TGCAGCGTGCAGCAGGGCCGGAACACTGAAGCTTTCTTT. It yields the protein CSVQQGRNTEAFF.

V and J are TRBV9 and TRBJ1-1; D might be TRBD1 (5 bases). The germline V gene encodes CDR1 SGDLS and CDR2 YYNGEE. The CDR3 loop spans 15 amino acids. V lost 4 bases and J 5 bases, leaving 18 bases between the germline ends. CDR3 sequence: CASSPHTGVQTEAFF. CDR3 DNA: TGTGCCAGCAGCCCCCACACGGGGGTTCAGACTGAAGCTTTCTTT.

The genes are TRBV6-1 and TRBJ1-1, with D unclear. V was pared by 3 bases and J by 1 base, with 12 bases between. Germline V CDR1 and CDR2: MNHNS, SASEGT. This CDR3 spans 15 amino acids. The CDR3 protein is CASSDRPSGNTEAFF. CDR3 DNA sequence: TGTGCCAGCAGTGACCGGCCCTCGGGGAACACTGAAGCTTTCTTT.

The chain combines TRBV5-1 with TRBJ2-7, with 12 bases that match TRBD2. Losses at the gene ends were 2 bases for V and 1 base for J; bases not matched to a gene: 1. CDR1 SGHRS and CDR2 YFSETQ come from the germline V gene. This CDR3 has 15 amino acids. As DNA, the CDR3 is TGCGCCAGCAGCTTCGGACTAGCGGGGTCCTACGAGCAGTACTTC. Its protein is CASSFGLAGSYEQYF.

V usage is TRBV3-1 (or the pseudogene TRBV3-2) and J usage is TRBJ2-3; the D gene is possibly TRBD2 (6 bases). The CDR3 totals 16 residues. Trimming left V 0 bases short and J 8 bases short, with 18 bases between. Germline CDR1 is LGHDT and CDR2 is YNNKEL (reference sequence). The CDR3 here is CASSQEGAGRSGTQYF. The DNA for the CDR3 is TGTGCCAGCAGCCAAGAAGGGGCGGGGAGGTCTGGTACGCAGTATTTT.

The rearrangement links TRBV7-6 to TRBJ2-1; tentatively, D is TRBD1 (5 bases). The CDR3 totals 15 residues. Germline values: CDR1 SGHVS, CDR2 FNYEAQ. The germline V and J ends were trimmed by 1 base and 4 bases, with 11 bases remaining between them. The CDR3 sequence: CASSLVRTGYNEQFF. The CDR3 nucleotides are TGTGCCAGCAGCTTAGTCCGTACAGGTTACAATGAGCAGTTCTTC.

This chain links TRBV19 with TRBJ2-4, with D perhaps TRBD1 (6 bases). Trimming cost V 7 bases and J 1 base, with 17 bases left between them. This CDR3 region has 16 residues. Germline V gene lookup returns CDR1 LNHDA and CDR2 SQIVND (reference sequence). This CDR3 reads CASNQQGSGAKNIQYF. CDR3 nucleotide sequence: TGTGCCAGTAACCAACAGGGTTCGGGGGCCAAAAACATTCAGTACTTC.

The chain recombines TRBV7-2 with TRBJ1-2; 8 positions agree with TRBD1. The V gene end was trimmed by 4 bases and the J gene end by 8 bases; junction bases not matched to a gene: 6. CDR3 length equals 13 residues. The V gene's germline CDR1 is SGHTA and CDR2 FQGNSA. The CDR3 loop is CASSSQGAWGYTF. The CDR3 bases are TGTGCCAGCAGCTCCCAGGGGGCGTGGGGCTACACCTTC.

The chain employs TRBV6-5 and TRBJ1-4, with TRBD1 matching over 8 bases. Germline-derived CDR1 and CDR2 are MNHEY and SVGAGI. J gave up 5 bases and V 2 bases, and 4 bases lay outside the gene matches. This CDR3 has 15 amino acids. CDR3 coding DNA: TGTGCCAGCAGTTACGCAGGGGGCCCGAATGAAAAACTGTTTTTT. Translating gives CASSYAGGPNEKLFF.